The next 18 T cell receptor beta chains were all read from a single sample in a study of T-cell reconstitution after alpha-beta-depleted transplantation in children. Whole-study results and caveats: Alpha-beta T cells present about two months after transplant were reported to originate from several hundred expanded graft clones.

The antigens of these receptors remain unknown. Unique molecular identifiers featured in how the TCRbeta library was prepared. TCRdb re-called the PCR reads with MiXCR, one entry per CDR3 protein. The table has approximately 32,000 distinct CDR3 sequences, about 7% seen once. The material sequenced was peripheral blood, taken 60 days after TCRalphabeta/CD19-depleted stem cell transplant. The source is a child younger than two who had a stem cell transplant for acute myeloid leukemia, so the T cells may come from the graft donor.

This clonotype was picked up many times. V is TRBV20-1 and J is TRBJ2-7; possibly TRBD1 for D (6 bases). Trimming removed 5 bases from V and 1 base from J, with 12 bases in between. Per the germline V gene, CDR1 is DFQATT and CDR2 is SNEGSKA (reference sequence). CDR3 length equals 13 residues. CDR3 DNA sequence: TGCAGTGCTCCTGGACAGTCTTCCTACGAGCAGTACTTC. Translating it yields CSAPGQSSYEQYF.

V and J are TRBV4-3 and TRBJ2-1, with 8 bases that match TRBD1. V shed 2 bases, J shed 5 bases, and the junction held 11 bases outside the gene matches. The germline CDR1 and CDR2 sequences are LGHNA and YSLEER. The CDR3 length is 17 residues. The CDR3 DNA is TGCGCCAGCAGCCAACCTTTTGGACAGGGAACTAACAATGAGCAGTTCTTC. Protein product: CASSQPFGQGTNNEQFF.

This clonotype was seen ten or more times. This rearrangement joins TRBV7-9 to TRBJ2-4; 12 bases are shared with TRBD2. V shed 5 bases, J shed 3 bases, and the junction held 5 bases outside the gene matches. The CDR3 has 16 residues. From germline, CDR1 is SEHNR and CDR2 FQNEAQ (reference sequence). The CDR3 loop reads CASSPPGLAGKNIQYF. DNA of the CDR3: TGTGCCAGCAGCCCCCCGGGACTAGCGGGCAAAAACATTCAGTACTTC. Full variable domain (missing parts from reference TRBV7-9 and TRBJ2-4): DTGVSQNPRHKITKRGQNVTFRCDPISEHNRLYWYRQTLGQGPEFLTYFQNEAQLEKSRLLSDRFSAERPKGSFSTLEIQRTEQGDSAMYLCASSPPGLAGKNIQYFGAGTRLSVL.

For this clonotype: This clone may be a read error of a much larger clone one base away. The rearrangement uses TRBV6-1 and TRBJ2-7; D unclear. The CDR3 runs to 12 residues. Per germline, CDR1 MNHNS and CDR2 SASEGT. Here the CDR3 reads CDSSEWVGEQYF. DNA for the CDR3: TGTGACAGCAGTGAATGGGTAGGCGAGCAGTACTTC.

This clonotype was recorded many times. The chain is built from TRBV7-9 and TRBJ2-7; D gene uncertain. The CDR3 is made up of 14 amino acids. Trimming cost V 2 bases and J 6 bases, with 14 bases left between them. Germline CDR1 SEHNR, CDR2 FQNEAQ (reference sequence). CDR3 loop: CASSLNRASGEQYF. The CDR3 DNA follows: TGTGCCAGCAGCTTAAACCGGGCCTCCGGCGAGCAGTACTTC.

This clonotype was counted at least ten times. V gene TRBV5-4 combines with J gene TRBJ2-1; the D is unclear. CDR3 length equals 14 residues. Germline CDR1 SGHNT, CDR2 YYREEE (reference sequence). The V and J ends lost 3 bases and 5 bases respectively, with 12 bases between them. The CDR3 coding sequence is TGTGCCAGCAGCTCAATACTTCAGGACAATGAGCAGTTCTTC. Translated: CASSSILQDNEQFF.

This clonotype has at least ten counts. CDR3 amino acids: CASSAPTPETQYF. CDR3 in DNA: TGTGCCAGCAGTGCCCCTACCCCAGAGACCCAGTACTTC. The chain carries TRBV28 and TRBJ2-5; D not resolved. The CDR3 loop spans 13 amino acids. Deletions cut 5 bases from V and 4 bases from J, with 11 bases between. The germline V gene encodes CDR1 MDHEN and CDR2 SYDVKM. Supplemented by reference TRBV28 and TRBJ2-5, the full variable domain reads DVKVTQSSRYLVKRTGEKVFLECVQDMDHENMFWYRQDPGLGLRLIYFSYDVKMKEKGDIPEGYSVSREKKERFSLILESASTNQTSMYLCASSAPTPETQYFGPGTRLLVL.

In its sample, this clonotype was seen many times. The rearrangement joins TRBV11-2 to TRBJ2-3; D ambiguous. V was clipped by 5 bases and J by 2 bases, with 20 bases between them. Germline CDR1 and CDR2: SGHAT and FQNNGV. This CDR3 contains 17 residues. CDR3 coding DNA: TGTGCCAGCAGCACCCTCCCCGGGCCTCTGGACACAGATACGCAGTATTTT. Its protein is CASSTLPGPLDTDTQYF.

This clonotype was picked up many times. V is TRBV27 and J is TRBJ2-5; TRBD2 agrees at 7 bases. The CDR3 contains 14 residues. The trim removed 5 bases at V and 5 bases at J, leaving 8 bases unmatched. Germline CDR1 MNHEY, CDR2 SMNVEV (reference sequence). The CDR3: CASSQRGRGETQYF. The CDR3 region has the DNA TGTGCCAGCAGTCAGCGCGGGAGAGGGGAGACCCAGTACTTC.

This clonotype was recorded at least ten times. The chain is built from TRBV4-3 and TRBJ2-1, with 16 bases matching TRBD2. The ends lost 4 bases at V and 10 bases at J; junction bases unmatched: 7. The CDR3 runs to 16 residues. Germline values: CDR1 LGHNA, CDR2 YSLEER. The DNA for the CDR3 is TGCGCCAGCAGCCGGACCGGGACTAGCGGGAGGGGGGAGCAGTTCTTC. Translation gives CASSRTGTSGRGEQFF.

This clonotype was found many times. This rearrangement joins TRBV7-8 to TRBJ2-1, with 8 bases identical to TRBD2. Trimming took 6 bases from V and 7 from J; bases not matched to a gene: 5. The CDR3 runs to 13 residues. CDR1 is SGHVS and CDR2 is FQNEAQ in the germline V gene. CDR3 nucleotide sequence: TGTGCCAGCAGTCTGAGCGGGAGAAATGAGCAGTTCTTC. Residues: CASSLSGRNEQFF.

The chain combines TRBV2 with TRBJ2-5, with D possibly matching TRBD2 (5 bases). CDR1 SNHLY and CDR2 FYNNEI come from the germline V gene. V dropped 10 bases and J dropped 13 bases, with 19 bases sitting between them. This CDR3 comprises 11 residues. Here the CDR3 DNA reads TGTGCCATCTGCTTAGGGTCTAGCCTGTACTTC. The encoded protein is CAICLGSSLYF.

This clonotype was detected ten times or more. This rearrangement joins TRBV18 to TRBJ2-3, with D perhaps TRBD1 (6 bases). CDR3 length: 15 amino acids. Germline-derived CDR1 and CDR2 are KGHSH and LQKENI. The V end was cut by 1 base, the J end by 0 bases, with 8 bases between. CDR3 sequence reads: CASSPRRGSTDTQYF. The CDR3 nucleotides read TGTGCCAGCTCACCACGAAGGGGGAGCACAGATACGCAGTATTTT.

This clonotype was seen many times. This chain joins TRBV14 and TRBJ2-1; D unresolved. The CDR3 is 13 residues long. The germline CDR1 and CDR2 sequences are SGHDN and FVKESK. Trimming left V 0 bases short and J 9 bases short, with 9 bases between. CDR3: CASSQDERIEQFF. DNA of the CDR3: TGTGCCAGCAGCCAAGATGAGAGAATTGAGCAGTTCTTC.

The chain uses TRBV12-3 or TRBV12-4 and TRBJ2-7; a possible D gene is TRBD2 (7 bases). The V end was cut by 6 bases, the J end by 3 bases, with 15 bases between. CDR3 length: 14 amino acids. CDR3 nucleotide sequence: TGTGCCAGCAGCAAAGGGGGGGCGAACTACGAGCAGTACTTC. It translates to CASSKGGANYEQYF.

In its sample, this clonotype was seen a few times. The chain couples TRBV18 to TRBJ2-3; D remains ambiguous. There are 13 residues in the CDR3. CDR1 KGHSH and CDR2 LQKENI come from the germline V gene. V shed 2 bases and J shed 3 bases, with 6 bases lying between them. This CDR3 is CASSPYSTDTQYF. In DNA form, the CDR3 reads TGTGCCAGCTCACCATACAGTACAGATACGCAGTATTTT.

This clonotype was detected many times. The chain employs TRBV6-1 and TRBJ1-1; no clear D. The CDR3 loop spans 17 amino acids. Trimming shortened V by 0 bases and J by 3 bases, and 17 bases separated the two germline ends. Germline lookup yields CDR1 MNHNS and CDR2 SASEGT. DNA of the CDR3: TGTGCCAGCAGTGAAGCTGACACAGTTCCTGGGGACACTGAAGCTTTCTTT. Translation: CASSEADTVPGDTEAFF.

This clonotype occurred many times. V usage is TRBV7-2 and J usage is TRBJ2-2, with TRBD1 matching over 8 bases. The CDR3 consists of 16 residues. V was pared by 1 base and J by 4 bases, with 5 bases of the junction left unmatched. Germline CDR1 and CDR2: SGHTA and FQGNSA. The CDR3 DNA reads TGTGCCAGCAGCTTAGATGGACAGGGACGCACCGGGGAGCTGTTTTTT. Its protein is CASSLDGQGRTGELFF. Full variable domain (remainder filled in from reference TRBV7-2 and TRBJ2-2): GAGVSQSPSNKVTEKGKDVELRCDPISGHTALYWYRQSLGQGLEFLIYFQGNSAPDKSGLPSDRFSAERTGGSVSTLTIQRTQQEDSAVYLCASSLDGQGRTGELFFGEGSRLTVL.